The next 28 T cell receptor beta chains were all read from a single sample in a study of T cells in Graves' hyperthyroidism and ophthalmopathy. TCR beta CDR3 sequences were amplified from RNA transcripts. Primed by the HTBI set, a first-round RT-PCR was run on the TCR CDR3. MiXCR, applied by TCRdb to the multiplex PCR reads, yields one record per CDR3 protein. The data contain approximately 610,000 distinct CDR3 sequences, approximately 15% of them seen just once; the ten biggest clones take up 3.5% to 4.5%. Sequencing was performed on blood. The receptors originated from a woman aged 40 to 50 with Graves' ophthalmopathy.

This clonotype has a count of ten or more. The chain uses TRBV2 and TRBJ2-7, with D tentatively TRBD1 (7 bases). The CDR3 consists of 13 residues. The V end was cut by 4 bases, the J end by 2 bases, with 9 bases between. Germline V CDR1 and CDR2: SNHLY, FYNNEI. As DNA, the CDR3 is TGTGCCAGCAGTGGCAGGGGGGCCTACGAGCAGTACTTC. Protein product: CASSGRGAYEQYF.

This clonotype was seen more than once but under ten times. The chain joins TRBV11-1 to TRBJ2-6; D is tentatively TRBD1 or TRBD2 (5 bases each). V lost 4 bases and J lost 0, with 16 bases in between. CDR1 is SGHAT and CDR2 is FQDESV in the germline V gene (reference sequence). There are 18 residues in the CDR3. The CDR3 is CASSSLGTVTSGANVLTF. CDR3 nucleotide sequence: TGTGCCAGCAGCTCCCTTGGGACGGTTACCTCTGGGGCCAACGTCCTGACTTTC.

This clonotype was detected a few times. The rearrangement links TRBV24-1 to TRBJ2-5, with TRBD1 identical over 8 bases. The CDR3 covers 13 residues. Trimming cost V 12 bases and J 3 bases; bases outside gene matches: 8. The germline gives CDR1 KGHDR, CDR2 SFDVKD. The CDR3 is CAVEQGEEETQYF. DNA for the CDR3: TGTGCCGTCGAACAGGGGGAAGAAGAGACCCAGTACTTC.

This clonotype was detected only a few times. V and J are TRBV5-1 and TRBJ2-2; no definite D call. V was clipped by 2 bases and J by 4 bases, with 6 bases between them. The CDR3 sequence is 13 residues long. Germline lookup yields CDR1 SGHRS and CDR2 YFSETQ. The CDR3 bases are TGCGCCAGCAGCTTAATCAGCACCGGGGAGCTGTTTTTT. It encodes CASSLISTGELFF.

Only a few counts were recorded for this clonotype. The CDR3 here is CASSSEGLAGGILTKQYF. The CDR3 DNA is TGTGCCAGCAGCTCAGAAGGACTAGCGGGAGGGATCTTAACGAAGCAGTACTTC. The gene calls are TRBV11-2 and TRBJ2-7, with 15 nucleotides matching TRBD2. Germline loops: CDR1 SGHAT, CDR2 FQNNGV. V was clipped by 4 bases and J by 8 bases; unmatched bases: 15. There are 18 residues in the CDR3.

This clonotype was seen repeatedly, ten times or more. The V and J genes are TRBV19 and TRBJ2-6; D possibly uses TRBD1 or TRBD2 (6 bases each). The V end lost 6 bases, the J end lost 3 bases, and 12 bases lay between the germline ends. The CDR3 has 15 residues. The V gene's germline CDR1 is LNHDA and CDR2 SQIVND (reference sequence). CDR3 bases: TGTGCCAGTAGCGCAGGGGACTTTGGGGCCAACGTCCTGACTTTC. It encodes CASSAGDFGANVLTF.

This clonotype was recorded at least ten times. The J gene is TRBJ1-2, the V gene TRBV6-1; 8 nucleotides agree with TRBD1. The length of the CDR3 is 15 residues. With 4 bases clipped from V and 7 bases from J, the junction kept 11 bases outside the gene matches. Germline-derived CDR1 and CDR2 are MNHNS and SASEGT. CDR3 DNA sequence: TGTGCCAGCAGTGCGGGGACAGGAGTGTTAGGTGGCTACACCTTC. Residues: CASSAGTGVLGGYTF.

This clonotype was detected many times. This chain connects TRBV19 to TRBJ2-2; TRBD2 is a possible D gene (5 bases). The CDR3 extends over 17 amino acids. Germline loops: CDR1 LNHDA, CDR2 SQIVND (reference sequence). V was shortened by 0 bases and J by 4 bases, with 15 bases between the two germline ends. This CDR3 is CASSIDIAGLGTGELFF. CDR3 sequence (DNA): TGTGCCAGTAGTATAGATATTGCGGGTCTGGGCACCGGGGAGCTGTTTTTT.

Many counts were recorded for this clonotype. The J gene is TRBJ2-2, the V gene TRBV7-9; TRBD2 is a possible D gene (5 bases). V was cut by 3 bases and J by 5 bases, with 10 bases left in between. The CDR3 is 14 residues long. CDR1 SEHNR and CDR2 FQNEAQ come from the germline V gene (reference sequence). The CDR3 coding sequence is TGTGCCAGCAGCTTCAGACCGGGGACCGGGGAGCTGTTTTTT. It codes for CASSFRPGTGELFF.

The sample holds many counts of this clonotype. The chain has TRBV2 and TRBJ2-7; TRBD2 matches at 11 bases. Germline CDR1 is SNHLY and CDR2 is FYNNEI. CDR3 length: 18 residues. J gave up 2 bases and V 2 bases, and 11 bases lay outside the gene matches. The chain's CDR3 is CASSETHPLAGGPYEQYF. The CDR3 DNA follows: TGTGCCAGCAGTGAAACCCACCCTCTAGCGGGAGGACCCTACGAGCAGTACTTC.

The V call is TRBV30, the J call TRBJ2-6; the D is unclear. Deletions cut 0 bases from V and 1 base from J, with 7 bases between. The germline V gene encodes CDR1 GTSNPN and CDR2 SVGIG (reference sequence). The CDR3 has 15 residues. The DNA of the CDR3 is TGTGCCTGGAGTGTTGGGTCATCTGGGGCCAACGTCCTGACTTTC. As protein: CAWSVGSSGANVLTF. Complete variable domain (other parts from reference TRBV30 and TRBJ2-6): SQTIHQWPATLVQPVGSPLSLECTVEGTSNPNLYWYRQAAGRGLQLLFYSVGIGQISSEVPQNLSASRPQDRQFILSSKKLLLSDSGFYLCAWSVGSSGANVLTFGAGSRLTVL.

This clonotype was recorded many times. The V gene is TRBV4-1, the J gene TRBJ1-1; D remains unclear. This CDR3 has 16 residues. Germline CDR1 reads MGHRA; CDR2 reads YSYEKL. Trimming removed 0 bases at V and 0 bases at J, with 11 bases between. This CDR3 is CASSQDDTALNTEAFF. The CDR3 region has the DNA TGCGCCAGCAGCCAAGACGACACGGCCCTGAACACTGAAGCTTTCTTT.

This clonotype was detected ten times or more. The chain combines TRBV28 with TRBJ2-7; perhaps TRBD2 as D (6 bases). This CDR3 has 13 residues. V was pared by 5 bases and J by 6 bases, with 14 bases between. Germline-derived CDR1 and CDR2 are MDHEN and SYDVKM. DNA for the CDR3: TGTGCCAGCAGTCAGACTAGTCTGGGCGAGCAGTACTTC. Its protein product is CASSQTSLGEQYF.

V and J are TRBV12-3 or TRBV12-4 and TRBJ1-5; TRBD1 matches 9 bases. Trimming cost V 3 bases and J 3 bases; bases outside gene matches: 15. The CDR3 totals 19 residues. CDR3 in amino acids: CASSFLALGQGDPNQPQHF. Here the CDR3 DNA reads TGTGCCAGCAGTTTCCTGGCCCTGGGACAGGGCGATCCCAATCAGCCCCAGCATTTT.

This clonotype was recorded a few times. The chain carries TRBV21-1 and TRBJ2-6; the table assigns TRBD1, which was not confirmed against the DNA. TRBV21-1 is labeled a pseudogene. There are 20 residues in the CDR3. The CDR3 bases are TGTGCCAGCAGCTCGCGTCCCGGGACAGGTCTGATTCCTGGGGCCAACGTCCTGACTTTC. This codes for CASSSRPGTGLIPGANVLTF.

The rearrangement uses TRBV6-4 and TRBJ1-5, with D unclear. The V end lost 2 bases, the J end lost 0 bases, and 11 bases lay between the germline ends. This CDR3 is built from 16 residues. In germline, CDR1 is MRHNA, CDR2 SNTAGT. CDR3 in DNA: TGTGCCAGCAGTGACACCTCGGACTATAGCAATCAGCCCCAGCATTTT. This gives the protein CASSDTSDYSNQPQHF.

This clonotype came up many times. The J gene is TRBJ2-6, the V gene TRBV10-3; TRBD2 matches 8 bases. Losses at the gene ends were 6 bases for V and 4 bases for J; bases not matched to a gene: 5. Germline assignment: CDR1 ENHRY and CDR2 SYGVKD. The CDR3 is 15 amino acids. The CDR3 region has the DNA TGTGCCATCAGCGGGAGGGGGTCCGGGGCCAACGTCCTGACTTTC. This sequence encodes CAISGRGSGANVLTF.

This clonotype appeared a few times. The chain links TRBV6-2 or TRBV6-3 to TRBJ1-2; D gene uncertain. The CDR3 length is 12 residues. V lost 6 bases and J 7 bases, leaving 12 bases between the germline ends. Germline V CDR1 and CDR2: MNHEY, SVGEGT. CDR3 in amino acids: CASRSSGFGYTF. The CDR3 DNA follows: TGTGCCAGCAGGTCCAGTGGTTTTGGCTACACCTTC.

The chain is built from TRBV6-2 or TRBV6-3 and TRBJ1-5; 8 positions agree with TRBD1. The V and J ends lost 9 bases and 11 bases, in that order; junction bases with no gene match: 9. From germline, CDR1 is MNHEY and CDR2 SVGEGT. The CDR3 consists of 12 residues. The chain's CDR3 is CASDRGTWSQHF. In nucleotides, the CDR3 is TGTGCCAGTGACAGGGGAACGTGGTCCCAGCATTTT.

This clonotype has a handful of counts. The CDR3 reads CASSQTGGGTEAFF. The CDR3 DNA sequence: TGTGCCAGCAGCCAGACAGGGGGAGGCACTGAAGCTTTCTTT. This rearrangement joins TRBV3-1 to TRBJ1-1, with TRBD1 identical over 9 bases. In germline, CDR1 is LGHDT, CDR2 YNNKEL (reference sequence). The CDR3 totals 14 residues. J lost 4 bases, V lost 3 bases, and 3 bases had no gene match.

DNA for the CDR3: TGTGCCAGCAGCTCCTCTGGGGAGAACTCTGGAAACACCATATATTTT. Translation: CASSSSGENSGNTIYF. The chain is built from TRBV14 and TRBJ1-3, with D unclear. V was pared by 5 bases and J by 0 bases, with 14 bases between. Germline assignment: CDR1 SGHDN and CDR2 FVKESK. The CDR3 sequence is 16 residues long.

This clonotype was seen at least ten times. The chain is built from TRBV7-8 and TRBJ1-1; 8 bases match TRBD1. The trim removed 5 bases at V and 5 bases at J, leaving 7 bases unmatched. This CDR3 is built from 14 residues. Germline assignment: CDR1 SGHVS and CDR2 FQNEAQ. CDR3 amino acids: CASSPDREGTEAFF. In DNA, the CDR3 is TGTGCCAGCAGCCCGGACAGGGAAGGAACTGAAGCTTTCTTT.

This chain joins TRBV19 and TRBJ2-1; D is unresolved. CDR3 length: 15 amino acids. Between the trimmed V and J ends, which lost 11 bases and 8 bases, there was a span of 25 bases. Germline CDR1 is LNHDA and CDR2 is SQIVND (reference sequence). CDR3 protein: CAQHLGLRAWHEQFF. The CDR3 DNA reads as TGTGCCCAACACCTAGGGCTCCGTGCTTGGCATGAGCAGTTCTTC.

CDR3 nucleotide sequence: TGTGCCAGCAGTTTGACTAGCGGGAGCAGTACCTACGAGCAGTACTTC. Translating it yields CASSLTSGSSTYEQYF. The chain combines TRBV12-3 or TRBV12-4 with TRBJ2-7; TRBD2 agrees at 12 bases. V trimming: 3 bases; J trimming: 2 bases; junction bases outside the gene matches: 5. The CDR3 is 16 residues long.

V is TRBV6-2 or TRBV6-3 and J is TRBJ2-4, with D maybe TRBD2 (5 bases). The V gene lost 6 bases and the J gene lost 1 base, with 19 bases spanning the gap. Germline-derived CDR1 and CDR2 are MNHEY and SVGEGT. The CDR3 totals 17 residues. Here the CDR3 reads CASSYPTDRRAKNIQYF. The CDR3 region has the DNA TGTGCCAGCAGCTACCCCACCGACCGGAGGGCCAAAAACATTCAGTACTTC.

This clonotype showed up many times. The J gene is TRBJ2-2, the V gene TRBV5-1; a possible D gene is TRBD1 (6 bases). V lost 7 bases and J 5 bases, leaving 9 bases between the germline ends. Germline CDR1 reads SGHRS; CDR2 reads YFSETQ. The CDR3 contains 12 residues. The DNA of the CDR3 is TGCGCCAGCCACCAGGGGACCGGGGAGCTGTTTTTT. It encodes CASHQGTGELFF.

This clonotype was seen many times. V usage is TRBV12-3 or TRBV12-4 and J usage is TRBJ1-1, with D unclear. V lost 6 bases, J lost 0 bases, and 11 bases lay in between. The length of the CDR3 is 14 residues. This chain's CDR3 is CASRYSGMNTEAFF. For the CDR3, the DNA is TGTGCCAGCAGATATTCGGGTATGAACACTGAAGCTTTCTTT.

This clonotype has just a few counts. The gene calls are TRBV7-3 and TRBJ2-2; D possibly uses TRBD1 or TRBD2 (6 bases each). The CDR3 consists of 15 residues. Germline V gene data show CDR1 as SGHTA and CDR2 as FQGTGA. The V and J ends lost 4 bases and 1 base respectively, with 10 bases between them. CDR3 protein: CASSSAGQNTGELFF. CDR3 bases: TGTGCCAGCAGCTCCGCGGGACAGAACACCGGGGAGCTGTTTTTT.